The 24 T cell receptor beta chains given below trace back to one sample, sequenced in a study of blood T cell repertoires in COVID-19. Using immunoSEQ multiplex PCR, the repertoire was profiled, and TCRdb retains in-frame clones only, with some absent. This table has fewer than 300,000 clones, almost 85% appearing once. The sequencing sample was made of peripheral blood. Source of these receptors: a man aged 50 to 59 with active or convalescent COVID-19.

The rearrangement links TRBV7-2 to TRBJ2-3, with TRBD2 identical over 10 bases. The V gene's germline CDR1 is SGHTA and CDR2 FQGNSA. V gave up 1 base and J gave up 8 bases; unmatched junction bases: 6. This CDR3 contains 15 residues. The CDR3 DNA sequence: TGTGCCAGCAGCTTAGAGCGGGGGGGGCGCGGTACGCAGTATTTT. Amino acid sequence: CASSLERGGRGTQYF.

The gene calls are TRBV5-1 and TRBJ1-1; 7 nucleotides align to TRBD1. CDR1 SGHRS and CDR2 YFSETQ come from the germline V gene. This CDR3 is built from 14 residues. V shed 7 bases and J 0 bases; nucleotides not matched to a gene: 6. CDR3 amino acids: CASGQDYMNTEAFF. The DNA for the CDR3 is TGCGCCAGCGGACAGGACTACATGAACACTGAAGCTTTCTTT.

The chain has TRBV6-1 and TRBJ1-3; no definite D call. Trimming shortened V by 2 bases and J by 0 bases, and 8 bases separated the two germline ends. CDR1 is MNHNS and CDR2 is SASEGT in the germline V gene. CDR3 length: 15 amino acids. The CDR3 DNA follows: TGTGCCAGCAGTGAAACAGCACACTCTGGAAACACCATATATTTT. As protein: CASSETAHSGNTIYF.

The J gene is TRBJ1-5, the V gene TRBV10-3; no firm D call. Germline assignment: CDR1 ENHRY and CDR2 SYGVKD. The CDR3 loop spans 15 amino acids. V was pared by 0 bases and J by 4 bases, with 10 bases between. The CDR3 DNA reads TGTGCCATCAGTGAGTCTGGGAGATTGAATCAGCCCCAGCATTTT. Residues: CAISESGRLNQPQHF.

The chain recombines TRBV10-3 with TRBJ2-1, with D maybe TRBD2 (5 bases). The length of the CDR3 is 12 residues. V lost 4 bases and J 8 bases, leaving 9 bases between the germline ends. Germline CDR1 ENHRY, CDR2 SYGVKD. The CDR3 nucleotides read TGTGCCATCAGTGCGGGGTTGGATGAGCAGTTCTTC. This sequence encodes CAISAGLDEQFF.

This clone was recorded a few times. The rearrangement links TRBV7-2 to TRBJ2-2; 10 bases are shared with TRBD1. The CDR3 covers 16 residues. Germline CDR1 reads SGHTA; CDR2 reads FQGNSA. J was trimmed by 1 base and V by 2 bases; bases with no gene match: 1. The CDR3 nucleotides are TGTGCCAGCAGCTTAAGGGACAGGGGGAACACCGGGGAGCTGTTTTTT. Translation: CASSLRDRGNTGELFF. Filled out from reference TRBV7-2 and TRBJ2-2, the complete variable domain reads GAGVSQSPSNKVTEKGKDVELRCDPISGHTALYWYRQSLGQGLEFLIYFQGNSAPDKSGLPSDRFSAERTGGSVSTLTIQRTQQEDSAVYLCASSLRDRGNTGELFFGEGSRLTVL.

The chain links TRBV14 to TRBJ2-4; the match to TRBD2 covers 12 bases. The V gene's germline CDR1 is SGHDN and CDR2 FVKESK. This CDR3 has 17 residues. After removal of 5 bases from V and 4 bases from J, the junction contained 9 bases not matched to a gene. As DNA, the CDR3 is TGTGCCAGCAGCACACAGACTAGCGGGAGCTATAAAAACATTCAGTACTTC. It yields the protein CASSTQTSGSYKNIQYF.

The V call is TRBV10-1, the J call TRBJ2-2; tentative D call: TRBD2 (5 bases). This CDR3 is 14 amino acids long. Germline V lookup: CDR1 WNHNN, CDR2 SYGVQD (reference sequence). V was cut by 4 bases and J by 5 bases, with 11 bases left in between. CDR3 loop: CASSARPGTGELFF. The CDR3 bases are TGCGCCAGCAGTGCCAGACCGGGAACCGGGGAGCTGTTTTTT.

V is TRBV12-3 or TRBV12-4 and J is TRBJ1-1; D unclear. The CDR3 consists of 13 residues. Trimming took off 6 bases at V and 4 bases at J, with 12 bases between the two ends. CDR3 in DNA: TGTGCCAGCAGCCTACCTCCCGGCACTGAAGCTTTCTTT. Translating it yields CASSLPPGTEAFF.

The rearrangement joins TRBV3-1 (or the pseudogene TRBV3-2) to TRBJ1-1; D uncertain. Deletions cut 1 base from V and 2 bases from J, with 8 bases between. There are 14 residues in the CDR3. Germline V lookup: CDR1 LGHDT, CDR2 YNNKEL (reference sequence). The CDR3 loop is CASSQVGSNTEAFF. In nucleotides, the CDR3 is TGTGCCAGCAGCCAAGTCGGGTCTAACACTGAAGCTTTCTTT.

V usage is TRBV7-8 and J usage is TRBJ1-2; D not certain. Germline values: CDR1 SGHVS, CDR2 FQNEAQ. Trimming shortened V by 2 bases and J by 5 bases, and 6 bases separated the two germline ends. This CDR3 has 12 residues. The CDR3 DNA follows: TGTGCCAGCAGCTTAAGCTGGTATGGCTACACCTTC. Its translation is CASSLSWYGYTF. The variable domain in full, completed from reference TRBV7-8 and TRBJ1-2, reads GAGVSQSPRYKVAKRGQDVALRCDPISGHVSLFWYQQALGQGPEFLTYFQNEAQLDKSGLPSDRFFAERPEGSVSTLKIQRTQQEDSAVYLCASSLSWYGYTFGSGTRLTVV.

The chain is built from TRBV4-3 and TRBJ1-3; TRBD1 matches 10 bases. Unmatched junction bases numbered 3, after V lost 4 bases and J lost 3 bases. Germline lookup yields CDR1 LGHNA and CDR2 YSLEER. The CDR3 is made up of 15 amino acids. The CDR3 DNA reads as TGCGCCAGCAGCCGCGACAGGGGGCTTGGAAACACCATATATTTT. Its translation: CASSRDRGLGNTIYF.

The chain couples TRBV9 to TRBJ2-1; 9 bases line up with TRBD1. This CDR3 spans 16 amino acids. The trim removed 6 bases at V and 9 bases at J, leaving 16 bases unmatched. Germline loops: CDR1 SGDLS, CDR2 YYNGEE. For the CDR3, the DNA is TGTGCCAGCACCCGACCACCGGGACAGGGATTAGGTGAGCAGTTCTTC. Encoded protein: CASTRPPGQGLGEQFF.

This clone appeared a few times. This sequence joins TRBV2 and TRBJ1-1, with D perhaps matching TRBD1 (5 bases). This CDR3 has 14 amino acids. Per the germline V gene, CDR1 is SNHLY and CDR2 is FYNNEI. The V end was cut by 4 bases, the J end by 5 bases, with 14 bases between. The DNA of the CDR3 is TGTGCCAGCAGTGCCCAGGGTCGATGGACTGAAGCTTTCTTT. It yields the protein CASSAQGRWTEAFF.

The chain joins TRBV7-9 to TRBJ2-3, with 8 bases aligning to TRBD2. Per germline, CDR1 SEHNR and CDR2 FQNEAQ (reference sequence). V shed 11 bases and J 8 bases; nucleotides not matched to a gene: 21. This CDR3 region has 16 residues. The CDR3 sequence: CAFDRVEREREATQYF. The DNA of the CDR3 is TGTGCCTTCGACCGGGTTGAGCGGGAGAGGGAAGCTACGCAGTATTTT.

The chain's CDR3 is CASRAGRGAWAQYF. In DNA form, the CDR3 reads TGCGCCAGCAGAGCGGGAAGAGGGGCATGGGCCCAGTACTTC. The chain uses TRBV10-2 and TRBJ2-5, with 7 bases aligning to TRBD2. J was trimmed by 9 bases and V by 6 bases; bases with no gene match: 13. The CDR3 contains 14 residues. CDR1 WSHSY and CDR2 SAAADI come from the germline V gene.

This chain connects TRBV28 to TRBJ1-2; D perhaps matches TRBD1 (5 bases). This CDR3 region has 16 residues. Germline assignment: CDR1 MDHEN and CDR2 SYDVKM. V shed 5 bases and J shed 2 bases, with 18 bases lying between them. In DNA, the CDR3 is TGTGCCAGCAGTGGTCAACAGGCAATTTTAAACTATGGCTACACCTTC. Residues: CASSGQQAILNYGYTF.

The chain recombines TRBV4-3 with TRBJ2-7; 8 positions agree with TRBD2. CDR1 LGHNA and CDR2 YSLEER come from the germline V gene. This CDR3 comprises 16 residues. The V and J ends lost 0 bases and 3 bases, in that order; junction bases with no gene match: 7. The DNA of the CDR3 is TGCGCCAGCAGCCAAGATTTTGCGGGAGGACACTACGAGCAGTACTTC. Its protein product is CASSQDFAGGHYEQYF.

The chain has TRBV4-1 and TRBJ2-3, with D possibly being TRBD2 (5 bases). Trimming pared 6 bases from V and 6 bases from J, leaving 16 bases between. This CDR3 has 14 residues. CDR1 MGHRA and CDR2 YSYEKL come from the germline V gene. For the CDR3, the DNA is TGCGCCAGCAGTGTTAGCGCTTCTTGGGATACGCAGTATTTT. Protein product: CASSVSASWDTQYF.

V usage is TRBV6-1 and J usage is TRBJ1-2, with D possibly TRBD1 on 5 matching bases. V was cut by 4 bases and J by 0 bases, with 18 bases left in between. The germline CDR1 and CDR2 sequences are MNHNS and SASEGT. The CDR3 runs 17 residues. CDR3 residues: CASSGAWQDISNYGYTF. CDR3 sequence (DNA): TGTGCCAGCAGTGGAGCGTGGCAGGACATCTCTAACTATGGCTACACCTTC.

This clone was observed a few times. J is TRBJ1-3 and V is TRBV15, with 9 bases aligning to TRBD1. CDR1 and CDR2 from the germline V gene are LNHNV and YYDKDF (reference sequence). CDR3 length: 16 amino acids. V shed 5 bases, J shed 0 bases, and the junction held 5 bases outside the gene matches. The CDR3 DNA is TGTGCCACCAGCGGAACGACAGGGGGCTCTGGAAACACCATATATTTT. It translates to CATSGTTGGSGNTIYF.

V is TRBV11-2 and J is TRBJ1-1; D is perhaps TRBD1 (6 bases). V lost 1 base, J lost 4 bases, and 13 bases lay in between. Germline lookup yields CDR1 SGHAT and CDR2 FQNNGV. This CDR3 has 15 amino acids. CDR3 DNA sequence: TGTGCCAGCAGCTTAGTACAGGGATGGGGCACTGAAGCTTTCTTT. This encodes CASSLVQGWGTEAFF.

The chain recombines TRBV28 with TRBJ2-2; D is perhaps TRBD1 (5 bases). CDR3 length: 16 residues. V gave up 4 bases and J gave up 4 bases, with 16 bases separating them. The germline V gene encodes CDR1 MDHEN and CDR2 SYDVKM. The CDR3 bases are TGTGCCAGCAGTTCCCCGGCAGGGCGGATCACCGGGGAGCTGTTTTTT. This codes for CASSSPAGRITGELFF. Filled out from reference TRBV28 and TRBJ2-2, the complete variable domain reads DVKVTQSSRYLVKRTGEKVFLECVQDMDHENMFWYRQDPGLGLRLIYFSYDVKMKEKGDIPEGYSVSREKKERFSLILESASTNQTSMYLCASSSPAGRITGELFFGEGSRLTVL.

The table lists this clone with a count of one. The rearrangement uses TRBV18 and TRBJ1-2; D may be TRBD1 (6 bases). This CDR3 is 13 amino acids long. V was cut by 6 bases and J by 7 bases, with 15 bases left in between. Germline assignment: CDR1 KGHSH and CDR2 LQKENI. CDR3 sequence (DNA): TGTGCCAGCTCCGCGGACAGTAAAGTTGGCTACACCTTC. Protein product: CASSADSKVGYTF.